This T cell receptor (beta chain) was sequenced for a study of T cells in Graves' hyperthyroidism and ophthalmopathy. General study points: Ophthalmopathy was told apart from stable hyperthyroidism by a 13 V-J model.

On this clonotype itself: Antigen: not known.

The investigators amplified TCR beta CDR3 regions from RNA transcripts. An initial round of RT-PCR targeting the TCR CDR3 relied on the HTBI primer set. TCRdb called the multiplex PCR reads again in MiXCR, with one record for every CDR3 protein. The sample holds around 520,000 distinct CDR3 sequences, 24% seen once. Trimming took off 3 bases at V and 2 bases at J, with 6 bases between the two ends. The CDR3 contains 13 residues. In germline, CDR1 is SGHVS, CDR2 FQNEAQ. V is TRBV7-8 and J is TRBJ2-3; D not certain. The clonotype was recovered from a woman aged 30 to 39 with Graves' ophthalmopathy. Source material: blood. The CDR3 reads CASSLDHTDTQYF. The CDR3 bases are TGTGCCAGCAGCTTGGACCACACAGATACGCAGTATTTT.